This T cell receptor beta chain was sequenced for a study of a mutant IDH1 vaccine in newly diagnosed glioma. Study overall: Patients received vaccination from 4-6 weeks after radiotherapy alone, or with temozolomide cycles.

Assay: immunoSEQ multiplex PCR; the TCRdb copy retains only in-frame clones and omits some. The data show 35,000 to 50,000 clones, with approximately 92% seen just once and less than 2.5% held by the top ten. Time point defined: week 35, safety follow-up. The investigators gave 300 ug of mutant IDH1 20-mer peptide in each vaccine dose, together with topical imiquimod. Vaccination of patients was performed eight times, in weeks 1, 3, 5, 7, 11, 15, 19 and 23. Each donor presented with a new WHO grade 3 or 4 astrocytoma that tested IDH1-mutant and showed ATRX loss. This CDR3 has 13 amino acids. V was trimmed by 5 bases and J by 6 bases, leaving 13 bases between them. Germline V gene lookup returns CDR1 SGHTA and CDR2 FQGTGA. Regarding this clone: Antigen unknown.

The chain has TRBV7-3 and TRBJ1-2; D gene uncertain. Here the sequenced sample was PBMCs, taken from a glioma patient whose treatment included an IDH1 peptide vaccine. The source of this sequence is a man aged 50 or older with glioma. The CDR3 coding sequence is TGTGCCAGCAGCAGTTCCAACACAGATGGCTACACCTTC. Translation: CASSSSNTDGYTF.